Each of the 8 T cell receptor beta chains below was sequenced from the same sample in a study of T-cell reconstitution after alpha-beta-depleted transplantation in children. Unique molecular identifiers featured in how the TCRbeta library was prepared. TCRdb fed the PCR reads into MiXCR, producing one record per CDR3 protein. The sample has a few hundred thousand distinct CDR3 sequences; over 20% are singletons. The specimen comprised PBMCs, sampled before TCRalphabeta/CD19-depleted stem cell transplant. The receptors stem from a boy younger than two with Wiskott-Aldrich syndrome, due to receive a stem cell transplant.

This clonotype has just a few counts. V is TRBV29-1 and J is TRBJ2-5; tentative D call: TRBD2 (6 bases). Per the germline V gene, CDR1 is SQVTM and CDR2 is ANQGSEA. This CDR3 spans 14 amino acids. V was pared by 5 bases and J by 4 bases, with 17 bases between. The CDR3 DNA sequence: TGCAGCGTTACCGGGACCCCGGAGGGAGAGACCCAGTACTTC. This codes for CSVTGTPEGETQYF.

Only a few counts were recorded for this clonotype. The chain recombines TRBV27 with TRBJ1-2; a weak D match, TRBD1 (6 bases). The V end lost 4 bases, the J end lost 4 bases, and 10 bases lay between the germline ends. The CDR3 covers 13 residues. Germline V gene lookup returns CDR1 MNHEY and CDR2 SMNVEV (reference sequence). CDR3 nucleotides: TGTGCCAGCAGTTGGAAGGGGGGCTATGGCTACACCTTC. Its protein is CASSWKGGYGYTF.

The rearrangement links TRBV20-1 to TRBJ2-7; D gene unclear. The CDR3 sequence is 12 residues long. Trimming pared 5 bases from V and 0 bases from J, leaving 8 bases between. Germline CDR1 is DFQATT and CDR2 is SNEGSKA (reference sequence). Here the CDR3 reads CSASLTSYEQYF. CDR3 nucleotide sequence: TGCAGTGCTTCACTAACCTCCTACGAGCAGTACTTC.

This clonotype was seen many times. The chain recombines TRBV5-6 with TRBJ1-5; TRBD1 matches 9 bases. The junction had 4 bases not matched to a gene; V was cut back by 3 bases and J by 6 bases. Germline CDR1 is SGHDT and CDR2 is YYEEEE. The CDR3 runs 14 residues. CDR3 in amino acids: CASSYRGLGQPQHF. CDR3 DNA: TGTGCCAGCAGCTACAGGGGGCTTGGTCAGCCCCAGCATTTT.

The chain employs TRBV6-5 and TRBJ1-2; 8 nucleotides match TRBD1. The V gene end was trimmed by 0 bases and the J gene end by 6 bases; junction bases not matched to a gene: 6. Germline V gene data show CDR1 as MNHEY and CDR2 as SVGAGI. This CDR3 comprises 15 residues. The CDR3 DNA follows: TGTGCCAGCAGTTACTCGCCGACAGGGGTTGATGGCTACACCTTC. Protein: CASSYSPTGVDGYTF.

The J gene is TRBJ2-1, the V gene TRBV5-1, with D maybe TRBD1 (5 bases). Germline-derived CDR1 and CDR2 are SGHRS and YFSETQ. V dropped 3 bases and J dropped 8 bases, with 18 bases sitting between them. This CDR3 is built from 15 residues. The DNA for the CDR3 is TGCGCCAGCAGCTGGAGCAACCCAGGGTCCTATGAGCAGTTCTTC. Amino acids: CASSWSNPGSYEQFF.

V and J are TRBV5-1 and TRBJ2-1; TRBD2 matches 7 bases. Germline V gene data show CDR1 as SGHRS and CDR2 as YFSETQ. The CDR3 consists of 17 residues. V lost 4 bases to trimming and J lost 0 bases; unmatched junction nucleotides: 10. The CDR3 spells CASSTSRLASSYNEQFF. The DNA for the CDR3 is TGCGCCAGCAGCACCTCTCGACTAGCAAGCTCCTACAATGAGCAGTTCTTC. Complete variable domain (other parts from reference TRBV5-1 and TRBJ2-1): KAGVTQTPRYLIKTRGQQVTLSCSPISGHRSVSWYQQTPGQGLQFLFEYFSETQRNKGNFPGRFSGRQFSNSRSEMNVSTLELGDSALYLCASSTSRLASSYNEQFFGPGTRLTVL.

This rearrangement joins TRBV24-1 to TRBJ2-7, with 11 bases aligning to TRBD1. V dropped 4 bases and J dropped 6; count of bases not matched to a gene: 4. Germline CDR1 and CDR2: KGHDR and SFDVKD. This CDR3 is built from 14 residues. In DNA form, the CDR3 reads TGTGCCACCAGTGAAACCGGGACAGGGGGCGAGCAGTACTTC. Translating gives CATSETGTGGEQYF.